These T cell receptor beta chains were read from a single sample in a study of blood T cell repertoires in COVID-19. Assay: immunoSEQ multiplex PCR; the TCRdb copy retains only in-frame clones and omits some. The sample yields about 230,000 clones, approximately 88% seen once. Sequences were obtained from peripheral blood. The receptor source for this set is a man aged 35 to 55 with acute or convalescent COVID-19. The CDR3 runs from the conserved cysteine through the conserved F or W. The D gene is left open where the match is weak. The size entry is marked missing in some rows and otherwise reads once, few, many or a size class.

length	size	V	J	D	CDR3	DNA
14	.	TRBV5-3	TRBJ2-4	.	CARSSGFAKNIQYF	TGTGCCAGAAGTTCGGGGTTCGCCAAAAACATTCAGTACTTC
15	.	TRBV7-2	TRBJ1-2	TRBD1	CASSPGGTGGRGYTF	TGTGCCAGCAGCCCTGGGGGGACAGGGGGCCGTGGCTACACCTTC
14	.	TRBV7-2	TRBJ2-5	TRBD2	CASSLTGGQETQYF	TGTGCCAGCAGCTTAACGGGAGGGCAAGAGACCCAGTACTTC
14	.	TRBV19	TRBJ1-1	TRBD1	CASSPQGGNTEAFF	TGTGCCAGTAGTCCCCAGGGGGGGAACACTGAAGCTTTCTTT
16	.	TRBV5-1	TRBJ1-4	TRBD1	CASSLSGGATNEKLFF	TGCGCCAGCAGCTTATCAGGGGGCGCGACTAATGAAAAACTGTTTTTT
16	.	TRBV21-1	TRBJ2-2	.	CASRTVGQENTGELFF	TGTGCCAGCAGAACCGTTGGACAGGAGAACACCGGGGAGCTGTTTTTT
12	once	TRBV7-2	TRBJ2-7	.	CASKGRGNEQYF	TGTGCCAGCAAGGGCAGGGGCAACGAGCAGTACTTC
16	.	TRBV5-1	TRBJ1-1	.	CASSPDSPSFYTEAFF	TGCGCCAGCAGCCCGGACAGTCCAAGTTTTTACACTGAAGCTTTCTTT
18	.	TRBV7-2	TRBJ2-2	TRBD1	CASSAPPGQGVGSGELFF	TGTGCCAGCAGCGCCCCTCCGGGACAGGGAGTCGGTAGCGGGGAGCTGTTTTTT
14	.	TRBV6-1	TRBJ1-6	.	CASSDDSYNSPLHF	TGTGCCAGCAGTGACGACAGTTATAATTCACCCCTCCACTTT
15	few	TRBV29-1	TRBJ1-1	TRBD1	CSVEAEGRGPTEAFF	TGCAGCGTTGAAGCTGAGGGAAGGGGGCCCACTGAAGCTTTCTTT
14	.	TRBV7-9	TRBJ2-4	.	CASSLGASENIQYF	TGTGCCAGCAGCTTAGGGGCCTCAGAAAACATTCAGTACTTC
16	.	TRBV6-5	TRBJ1-1	TRBD1	CASSYLRAGGSTEAFF	TGTGCCAGCAGTTACCTAAGGGCAGGGGGCTCTACTGAAGCTTTCTTT
18	.	TRBV7-9	TRBJ2-1	.	CASSLRRDGRSQVGGQFF	TGTGCCAGCAGCTTACGCCGGGACGGCCGCTCCCAAGTGGGGGGGCAGTTCTTC
14	.	TRBV5-4	TRBJ1-2	.	CASSLARGAYGYTF	TGTGCCAGCAGCTTGGCCAGGGGCGCCTATGGCTACACCTTC
13	few	TRBV12-3/TRBV12-4	TRBJ1-2	.	CASRSRVVEGYTF	TGTGCCAGCAGGTCCAGGGTAGTGGAAGGCTACACCTTC
16	.	TRBV6-1	TRBJ1-1	.	CASSEAGRAANTEAFF	TGTGCCAGCAGTGAAGCGGGCAGGGCAGCGAACACTGAAGCTTTCTTT
13	.	TRBV29-1	TRBJ2-3	TRBD1	CSIHGQGVDTQYF	TGCAGCATACACGGACAGGGGGTAGATACGCAGTATTTT
14	.	TRBV6-5	TRBJ1-2	TRBD1	CASTTTGVSYGYTF	TGTGCCAGCACCACGACAGGGGTCTCCTATGGCTACACCTTC
13	few	TRBV7-9	TRBJ1-2	.	CASSSGGAHGYTF	TGTGCCAGCAGCTCTGGGGGCGCCCATGGCTACACCTTC
14	.	TRBV7-7	TRBJ2-5	.	CASSLGLSQETQYF	TGTGCCAGCAGCTTAGGACTGAGCCAAGAGACCCAGTACTTC
15	.	TRBV6-5	TRBJ1-5	TRBD1	CASSPTGQPNQPQHF	TGTGCCAGCAGCCCCACGGGACAGCCCAATCAGCCCCAGCATTTT
13	.	TRBV3-1/TRBV3-2	TRBJ1-2	TRBD1	CASSLGQGGGYTF	TGTGCCAGCAGCCTGGGACAGGGAGGTGGCTACACCTTC
16	.	TRBV5-6	TRBJ2-5	.	CASSLGGVGFEETQYF	TGTGCCAGCAGCTTGGGGGGAGTGGGGTTCGAAGAGACCCAGTACTTC
14	.	TRBV3-1/TRBV3-2	TRBJ1-1	.	CASSQVSVSTEAFF	TGTGCCAGCAGCCAAGTGTCGGTGAGCACTGAAGCTTTCTTT
13	.	TRBV18	TRBJ2-3	TRBD2	CASSSGSADTQYF	TGTGCCAGCTCAAGCGGGAGTGCAGATACGCAGTATTTT
12	.	TRBV7-2	TRBJ1-1	.	CASSPPGTEAFF	TGTGCCAGCAGTCCCCCGGGCACTGAAGCTTTCTTT
12	.	TRBV12-3/TRBV12-4	TRBJ2-3	.	CASGSNRDTQYF	TGTGCCAGCGGGTCGAACAGGGATACGCAGTATTTT
14	.	TRBV2	TRBJ2-1	TRBD1	CASSTTGGEWEQFF	TGTGCCAGCAGCACGACAGGGGGGGAATGGGAGCAGTTCTTC
17	.	TRBV18	TRBJ2-6	.	CASSPRGQTSGANVLTF	TGTGCCAGCTCACCAAGAGGACAGACCTCTGGGGCCAACGTCCTGACTTTC
13	.	TRBV10-2	TRBJ1-1	.	CASSEYEVTEAFF	TGCGCCAGCAGTGAGTACGAGGTGACTGAAGCTTTCTTT
17	.	TRBV2	TRBJ1-3	.	CASRIVVAGGTGNTIYF	TGTGCCAGCAGGATCGTTGTCGCGGGGGGGACTGGAAACACCATATATTTT
17	.	TRBV19	TRBJ2-1	TRBD2	CASSILRGTSGYNEQFF	TGTGCCAGTAGTATACTCCGCGGAACTAGCGGATACAATGAGCAGTTCTTC
14	.	TRBV28	TRBJ2-2	.	CASSSGQLTGELFF	TGTGCCAGCAGTTCCGGACAACTCACCGGGGAGCTGTTTTTT
16	few	TRBV3-1/TRBV3-2	TRBJ1-2	.	CASSQARTSSLYGYTF	TGTGCCAGCAGCCAGGCCCGGACATCATCCCTCTATGGCTACACCTTC
14	.	TRBV18	TRBJ1-1	.	CASSPTKGGTEAFF	TGTGCCAGCTCCCCCACTAAAGGAGGGACTGAAGCTTTCTTT
19	few	TRBV5-5	TRBJ2-7	TRBD2	CASSLRYTTSAKSSYEQYF	TGTGCCAGCAGCTTGAGGTATACGACTAGCGCAAAGAGCTCCTACGAGCAGTACTTC
13	.	TRBV6-5	TRBJ1-6	.	CASSDSGSSPLHF	TGTGCCAGCAGCGATTCTGGGAGTTCACCCCTCCACTTT
13	.	TRBV5-4	TRBJ2-2	TRBD2	CASSLLAGGELFF	TGTGCCAGCAGCTTACTAGCGGGCGGGGAGCTGTTTTTT
17	.	TRBV9	TRBJ2-5	TRBD2	CASSVGTSGKAWETQYF	TGTGCCAGCAGCGTAGGGACTAGCGGGAAGGCATGGGAGACCCAGTACTTC
13	.	TRBV6-6	TRBJ1-2	.	CASSYQLDYGYTF	TGTGCCAGCAGTTACCAATTAGACTATGGCTACACCTTC
16	.	TRBV11-3	TRBJ2-1	TRBD2	CASRKTWTSGRGEQFF	TGTGCCAGCAGAAAAACCTGGACTAGCGGGAGGGGTGAGCAGTTCTTC
19	.	TRBV7-9	TRBJ2-2	.	CASSLALATLLANTGELFF	TGTGCCAGCAGCTTAGCTCTAGCCACCCTACTCGCGAACACCGGGGAGCTGTTTTTT
15	.	TRBV3-1/TRBV3-2	TRBJ2-2	.	CASSQDASNTGELFF	TGTGCCAGCAGCCAAGACGCCAGTAACACCGGGGAGCTGTTTTTT
15	.	TRBV6-5	TRBJ2-7	TRBD2	CASSKLAGPSYEQYF	TGTGCCAGCAGTAAACTAGCGGGGCCCTCCTACGAGCAGTACTTC
14	.	TRBV7-9	TRBJ2-1	TRBD2	CASSFGGGYNEQFF	TGTGCCAGCAGCTTTGGCGGGGGATACAATGAGCAGTTCTTC
13	.	TRBV6-6	TRBJ2-1	.	CASSSMRDNEQFF	TGTGCCAGCAGCTCTATGCGGGACAATGAGCAGTTCTTC
13	.	TRBV3-1/TRBV3-2	TRBJ1-2	.	CASSPQGGYGYTF	TGTGCCAGCAGCCCTCAGGGTGGCTATGGCTACACCTTC
14	once	TRBV6-5	TRBJ1-5	TRBD1	CASRGGTVGQPQHF	TGTGCCAGCAGAGGGGGGACAGTTGGACAGCCCCAGCATTTT
16	.	TRBV5-8	TRBJ2-1	TRBD2	CASSFLSSGMIYEQFF	TGTGCCAGCAGCTTTCTTTCTAGCGGGATGATCTATGAGCAGTTCTTC
16	.	TRBV5-6	TRBJ1-2	TRBD1	CASSPPETGAGYGYTF	TGTGCCAGCAGCCCCCCCGAGACAGGGGCAGGGTATGGCTACACCTTC
18	.	TRBV5-4	TRBJ2-3	TRBD2	CASSSRPRLGEGTDTQYF	TGTGCCAGCAGCTCCAGGCCCCGACTTGGGGAGGGGACAGATACGCAGTATTTT
11	.	TRBV20-1	TRBJ2-7	.	CSARDLFEQYF	TGCAGTGCTAGAGATCTTTTCGAGCAGTACTTC
18	.	TRBV4-2	TRBJ1-3	.	CASSQDLPPGGSGNTIYF	TGTGCCAGCAGCCAAGATTTACCGCCCGGGGGCTCTGGAAACACCATATATTTT
13	.	TRBV2	TRBJ2-3	.	CASKASGTDTQYF	TGTGCCAGTAAGGCTAGCGGCACAGATACGCAGTATTTT